Each of the 3 T cell receptor beta chains below was sequenced from the same sample in a study of OX40 agonist ivuxolimab in advanced cancers. Sequencing used immunoSEQ multiplex PCR; TCRdb keeps in-frame clones, though not all of them. The sample includes 43,000 or so clones, 80% to 90% of them seen just once. The material sequenced was CD4+ or CD8+ T cells sorted from blood, taken in a trial of the OX40 agonist ivuxolimab. The receptors were sampled from an adult with an advanced solid tumor such as melanoma, head and neck, liver or kidney cancer.

The V call is TRBV19, the J call TRBJ2-1; TRBD2 agrees at 10 bases. J was trimmed by 2 bases and V by 8 bases; bases with no gene match: 9. Germline lookup yields CDR1 LNHDA and CDR2 SQIVND (reference sequence). The CDR3 covers 16 residues. CDR3 sequence: CASRPPSGGPYNEQFF. In DNA form, the CDR3 reads TGTGCCAGTCGACCTCCTAGCGGGGGCCCCTACAATGAGCAGTTCTTC.

The V and J genes are TRBV27 and TRBJ1-2; 7 bases align to TRBD1. The CDR3 spans 13 residues. Trimming removed 3 bases from V and 5 bases from J; junction bases left unmatched: 3. CDR1 MNHEY and CDR2 SMNVEV come from the germline V gene (reference sequence). In DNA, the CDR3 is TGTGCCAGCAGTTTGCGGACAGGATATGGCTACACCTTC. Residues: CASSLRTGYGYTF.

The gene calls are TRBV5-1 and TRBJ2-4; 7 bases agree with TRBD1. The V segment lost 4 bases and the J segment 2 bases; nucleotides outside the gene matches: 12. Germline CDR1 is SGHRS and CDR2 is YFSETQ. The CDR3 runs to 17 residues. The DNA of the CDR3 is TGCGCCAGCAGCGAGGGGGCAAGAGTTCTTCCCAAAAACATTCAGTACTTC. It encodes CASSEGARVLPKNIQYF.